These 7 T cell receptor beta chains were all obtained from the same sample, sequenced in a study of T cell responses to AZD1222 COVID-19 vaccine. Sequenced by immunoSEQ multiplex PCR; TCRdb stores in-frame clones only, minus some. This table holds around 99,000 clones, 70% to 90% found once. The material was peripheral blood, obtained 28 days after the second AZD1222 dose. These receptors were obtained from an adult who received the AZD1222 COVID-19 vaccine.

CDR3 in amino acids: CASGGRTNEKLFF. The CDR3 DNA follows: TGCGCCAGCGGGGGTAGAACTAATGAAAAACTGTTTTTT. The V and J genes are TRBV4-1 and TRBJ1-4; D perhaps matches TRBD1 (5 bases). Germline V gene sequence: CDR1 MGHRA, CDR2 YSYEKL. Deletions cut 8 bases from V and 1 base from J, with 8 bases between. The CDR3 extends over 13 amino acids.

This clone appeared a single time. The chain couples TRBV7-2 to TRBJ2-2; possibly TRBD2 for D (6 bases). Germline-derived CDR1 and CDR2 are SGHTA and FQGNSA. The CDR3 has 18 amino acids. Trimming took 0 bases from V and 0 from J, leaving 14 bases between them. CDR3 in amino acids: CASSLALRVAANTGELFF. CDR3 sequence (DNA): TGTGCCAGCAGCTTAGCGCTGAGGGTAGCGGCGAACACCGGGGAGCTGTTTTTT.

The CDR3 spells CASSPGHYSNQPQHF. CDR3 bases: TGTGCCAGCAGCCCGGGACACTATAGCAATCAGCCCCAGCATTTT. The chain links TRBV7-2 to TRBJ1-5; tentatively, D is TRBD1 (6 bases). This CDR3 comprises 15 residues. V dropped 5 bases and J dropped 0 bases, with 11 bases sitting between them. Germline V gives CDR1 SGHTA, CDR2 FQGNSA.

V usage is TRBV24-1 and J usage is TRBJ2-1; 11 nucleotides line up with TRBD2. Per the germline V gene, CDR1 is KGHDR and CDR2 is SFDVKD. This CDR3 contains 14 residues. J was trimmed by 4 bases and V by 9 bases; bases with no gene match: 4. As DNA, the CDR3 is TGTGCCACCGCCGGGACTAGCGGTTACAATGAGCAGTTCTTC. Encoded protein: CATAGTSGYNEQFF.

The genes are TRBV29-1 and TRBJ2-6, with unresolved D. From germline, CDR1 is SQVTM and CDR2 ANQGSEA. CDR3 size: 15 residues. The V and J ends lost 7 bases and 0 bases respectively, with 13 bases between them. The CDR3 spells CSAQVAASGANVLTF. CDR3 sequence (DNA): TGCAGCGCTCAGGTTGCCGCCTCTGGGGCCAACGTCCTGACTTTC.

The rearrangement joins TRBV9 to TRBJ2-1, with 8 bases that match TRBD2. The junction had 12 bases not matched to a gene; V was cut back by 6 bases and J by 4 bases. The CDR3 spans 16 residues. Germline values: CDR1 SGDLS, CDR2 YYNGEE. The CDR3 nucleotides read TGTGCCAGCACTTCCGGGGGACTAGGCGGATACAATGAGCAGTTCTTC. This encodes CASTSGGLGGYNEQFF.

The chain uses TRBV7-9 and TRBJ2-2, with D hard to call. Between the trimmed V and J ends, which lost 1 base and 6 bases, there was a span of 12 bases. The CDR3 covers 15 residues. Germline CDR1 SEHNR, CDR2 FQNEAQ (reference sequence). The CDR3 reads CASSLGRSMAGELFF. In DNA form, the CDR3 reads TGTGCCAGCAGCTTAGGCCGGTCCATGGCCGGGGAGCTGTTTTTT.